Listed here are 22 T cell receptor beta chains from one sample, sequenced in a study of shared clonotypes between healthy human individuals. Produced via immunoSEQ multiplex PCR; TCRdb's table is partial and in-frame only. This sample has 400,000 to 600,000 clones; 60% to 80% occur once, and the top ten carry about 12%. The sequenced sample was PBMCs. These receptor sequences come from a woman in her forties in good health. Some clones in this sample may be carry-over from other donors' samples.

The CDR3 sequence is CASSTQGQAGSGANVLTF. DNA for the CDR3: TGTGCCAGTAGTACCCAAGGACAGGCGGGCTCTGGGGCCAACGTCCTGACTTTC. V usage is TRBV19 and J usage is TRBJ2-6; the match to TRBD1 covers 7 bases. The CDR3 consists of 18 residues. Trimming took 4 bases from V and 0 from J; bases not matched to a gene: 9. Germline CDR1 is LNHDA and CDR2 is SQIVND (reference sequence).

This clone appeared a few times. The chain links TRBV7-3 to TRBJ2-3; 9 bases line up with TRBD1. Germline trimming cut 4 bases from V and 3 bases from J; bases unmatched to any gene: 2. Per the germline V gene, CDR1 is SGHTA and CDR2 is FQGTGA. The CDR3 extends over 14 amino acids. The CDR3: CASSSGQGTDTQYF. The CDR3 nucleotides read TGTGCCAGCAGCTCCGGACAGGGGACAGATACGCAGTATTTT.

CDR3 residues: CAIGPGVANQETQYF. The CDR3 DNA is TGTGCCATCGGCCCCGGAGTCGCAAACCAAGAGACCCAGTACTTC. V usage is TRBV10-3 and J usage is TRBJ2-5; no clear D gene. The V end was cut by 8 bases, the J end by 0 bases, with 16 bases between. This CDR3 is built from 15 residues. Germline loops: CDR1 ENHRY, CDR2 SYGVKD.

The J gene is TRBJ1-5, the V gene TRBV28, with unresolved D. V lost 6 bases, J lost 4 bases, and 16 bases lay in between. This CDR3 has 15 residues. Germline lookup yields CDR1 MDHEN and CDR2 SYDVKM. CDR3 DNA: TGTGCCAGCAGCGCGCCCGAGACGGTGAATCAGCCCCAGCATTTT. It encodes CASSAPETVNQPQHF.

CDR3 nucleotide sequence: TGTGCCAGCAGCTTGGGAGCGGGTCACAATCAGCCCCAGCATTTT. This translates into CASSLGAGHNQPQHF. This chain connects TRBV5-4 to TRBJ1-5; D uncertain. Germline V gene sequence: CDR1 SGHNT, CDR2 YYREEE (reference sequence). This CDR3 comprises 15 residues. V gave up 0 bases and J gave up 3 bases, with 10 bases separating them. Drawing the rest from reference TRBV5-4 and TRBJ1-5, the complete variable domain is ETGVTQSPTHLIKTRGQQVTLRCSSQSGHNTVSWYQQALGQGPQFIFQYYREEENGRGNFPPRFSGLQFPNYSSELNVNALELDDSALYLCASSLGAGHNQPQHFGDGTRLSIL.

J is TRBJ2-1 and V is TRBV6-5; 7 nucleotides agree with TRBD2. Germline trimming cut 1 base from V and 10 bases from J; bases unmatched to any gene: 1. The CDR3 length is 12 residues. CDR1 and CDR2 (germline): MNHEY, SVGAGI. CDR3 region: CASSYFSGEQFF. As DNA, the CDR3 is TGTGCCAGCAGTTACTTTAGCGGGGAGCAGTTCTTC.

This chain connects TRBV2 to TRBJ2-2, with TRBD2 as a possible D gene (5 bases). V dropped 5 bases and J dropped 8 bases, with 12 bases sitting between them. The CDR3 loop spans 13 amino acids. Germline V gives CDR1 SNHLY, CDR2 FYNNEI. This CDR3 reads CASSWAGVGELFF. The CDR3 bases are TGTGCCAGCAGTTGGGCGGGTGTGGGGGAGCTGTTTTTT.

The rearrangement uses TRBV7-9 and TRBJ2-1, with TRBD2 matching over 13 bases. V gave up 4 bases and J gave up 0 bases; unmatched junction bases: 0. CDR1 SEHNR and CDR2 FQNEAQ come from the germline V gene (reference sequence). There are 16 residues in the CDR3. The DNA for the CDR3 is TGTGCCAGCAGCTGGACTAGCGGGAGCTCCTACAATGAGCAGTTCTTC. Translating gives CASSWTSGSSYNEQFF.

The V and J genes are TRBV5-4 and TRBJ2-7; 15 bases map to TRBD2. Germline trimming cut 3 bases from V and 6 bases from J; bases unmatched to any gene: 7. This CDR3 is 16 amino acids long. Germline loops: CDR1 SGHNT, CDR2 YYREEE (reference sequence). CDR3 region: CASSSWTSGRGSEQYF. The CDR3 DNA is TGTGCCAGCAGCTCCTGGACTAGCGGGAGGGGTAGCGAGCAGTACTTC.

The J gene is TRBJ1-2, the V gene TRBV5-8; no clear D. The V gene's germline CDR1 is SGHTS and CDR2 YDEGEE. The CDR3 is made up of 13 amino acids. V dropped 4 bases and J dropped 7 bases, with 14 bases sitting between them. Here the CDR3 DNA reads TGTGCCAGCAGCCCGACCCACCTGGCTGGCTACACCTTC. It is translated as CASSPTHLAGYTF.

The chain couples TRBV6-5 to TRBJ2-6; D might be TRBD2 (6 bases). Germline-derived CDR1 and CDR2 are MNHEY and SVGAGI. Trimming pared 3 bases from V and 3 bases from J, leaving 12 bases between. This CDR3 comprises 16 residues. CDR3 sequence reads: CASSYYAGHGANVLTF. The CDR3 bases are TGTGCCAGCAGTTATTATGCGGGGCATGGGGCCAACGTCCTGACTTTC.

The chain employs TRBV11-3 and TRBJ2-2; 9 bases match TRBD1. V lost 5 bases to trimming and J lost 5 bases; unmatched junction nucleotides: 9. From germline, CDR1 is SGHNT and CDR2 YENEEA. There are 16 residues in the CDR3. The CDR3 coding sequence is TGTGCCAGCAGCCCCCGGGACAGGGCGTCTACCGGGGAGCTGTTTTTT. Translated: CASSPRDRASTGELFF.

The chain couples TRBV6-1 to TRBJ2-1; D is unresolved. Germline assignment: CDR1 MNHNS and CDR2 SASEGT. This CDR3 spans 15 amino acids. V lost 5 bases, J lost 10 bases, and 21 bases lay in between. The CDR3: CASSRGGLYDLEQFF. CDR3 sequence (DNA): TGTGCCAGCAGTCGAGGTGGTCTGTATGATTTGGAGCAGTTCTTC.

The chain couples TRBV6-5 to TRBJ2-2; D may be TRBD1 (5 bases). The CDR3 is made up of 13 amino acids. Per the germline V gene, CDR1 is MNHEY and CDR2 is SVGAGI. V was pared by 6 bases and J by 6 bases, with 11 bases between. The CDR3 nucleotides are TGTGCCAGCAGATCTCAGGGTTCCGGGGAGCTGTTTTTT. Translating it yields CASRSQGSGELFF.

The CDR3: CASSPWTDSSSYEQYF. In nucleotides, the CDR3 is TGCGCCAGCAGCCCATGGACAGACTCCAGCTCCTACGAGCAGTACTTC. V gene TRBV5-1 combines with J gene TRBJ2-7, with TRBD1 as a possible D gene (6 bases). The CDR3 length is 16 residues. The germline CDR1 and CDR2 sequences are SGHRS and YFSETQ. V was trimmed by 4 bases and J by 0 bases, leaving 17 bases between them.

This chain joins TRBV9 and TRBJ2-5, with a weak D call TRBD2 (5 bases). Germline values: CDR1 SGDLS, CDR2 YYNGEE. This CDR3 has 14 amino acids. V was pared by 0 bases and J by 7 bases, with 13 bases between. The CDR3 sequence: CASSVDRTAGTQYF. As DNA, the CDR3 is TGTGCCAGCAGCGTAGACCGGACGGCGGGGACCCAGTACTTC.

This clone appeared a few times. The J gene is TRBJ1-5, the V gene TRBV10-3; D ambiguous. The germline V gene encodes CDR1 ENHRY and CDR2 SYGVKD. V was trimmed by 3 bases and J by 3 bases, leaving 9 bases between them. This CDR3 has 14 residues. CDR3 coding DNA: TGTGCCATCAGTGACGTAGTGTCCAATCAGCCCCAGCATTTT. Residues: CAISDVVSNQPQHF.

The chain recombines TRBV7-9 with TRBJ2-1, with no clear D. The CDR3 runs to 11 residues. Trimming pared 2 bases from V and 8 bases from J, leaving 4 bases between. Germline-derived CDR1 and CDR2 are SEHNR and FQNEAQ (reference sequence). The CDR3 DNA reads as TGTGCCAGCAGCTTATCACATGAGCAGTTCTTC. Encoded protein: CASSLSHEQFF.

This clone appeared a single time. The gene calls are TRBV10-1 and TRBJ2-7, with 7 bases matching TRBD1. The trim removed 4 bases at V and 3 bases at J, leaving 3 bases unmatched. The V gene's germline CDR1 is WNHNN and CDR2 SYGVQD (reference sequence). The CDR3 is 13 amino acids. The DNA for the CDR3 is TGCGCCAGCAGTGGGGACAGAAACTACGAGCAGTACTTC. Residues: CASSGDRNYEQYF.

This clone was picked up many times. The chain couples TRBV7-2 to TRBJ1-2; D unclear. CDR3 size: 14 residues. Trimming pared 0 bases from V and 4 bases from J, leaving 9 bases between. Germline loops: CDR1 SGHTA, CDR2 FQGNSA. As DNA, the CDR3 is TGTGCCAGCAGCTTAGCTGCTATCGGCTATGGCTACACCTTC. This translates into CASSLAAIGYGYTF.

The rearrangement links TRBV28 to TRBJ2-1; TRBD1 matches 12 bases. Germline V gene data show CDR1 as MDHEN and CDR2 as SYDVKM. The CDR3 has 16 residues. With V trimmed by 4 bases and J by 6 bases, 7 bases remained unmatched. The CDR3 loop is CASSSRDRGQLNEQFF. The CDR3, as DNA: TGTGCCAGCAGTTCGCGGGACAGGGGGCAACTCAATGAGCAGTTCTTC.

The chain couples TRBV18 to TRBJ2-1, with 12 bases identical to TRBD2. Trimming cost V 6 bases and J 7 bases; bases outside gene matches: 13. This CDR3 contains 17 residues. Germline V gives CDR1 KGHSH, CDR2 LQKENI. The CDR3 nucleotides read TGTGCCAGCTCCCCTCGGGCTAGCGGGAGGGCCGCAAATGAGCAGTTCTTC. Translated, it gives CASSPRASGRAANEQFF.